A selection of T cell receptor beta chains follows, all from one sample in a study of beta chain features in type 1 diabetes. Profiled with immunoSEQ multiplex PCR; TCRdb holds only in-frame clones, not every one. The sample yields under 800,000 clones, around 15% seen once. Sequenced: naive CD4+ T cells from blood. The receptors come from a man between 18 and 35 years old in good health. CDR3s include the opening cysteine and the closing phenylalanine or tryptophan. A D gene is named only where the DNA matches it firmly. Only some rows state a clone size, as once, few, many or a class for expanded clones.

size: few; D: TRBD2; V: TRBV5-1; J: TRBJ2-4; length: 16; CDR3: CASRKGLAGGPNIQYF; DNA: TGCGCCAGCCGCAAAGGACTAGCGGGGGGGCCGAACATTCAGTACTTC
size: NA; D: NA; V: TRBV18; J: TRBJ1-1; length: 14; CDR3: CASSPLGGSTEAFF; DNA: TGTGCCAGCTCACCACTTGGAGGGAGTACTGAAGCTTTCTTT
size: NA; D: NA; V: TRBV5-1; J: TRBJ2-3; length: 16; CDR3: CASSLPRDRYTDTQYF; DNA: TGCGCCAGCAGCTTACCGCGGGACAGATACACAGATACGCAGTATTTT
size: few; D: TRBD1; V: TRBV29-1; J: TRBJ2-7; length: 14; CDR3: CSVEEYRGRYEQYF; DNA: TGCAGCGTTGAAGAGTACAGGGGGCGATACGAGCAGTACTTC
size: few; D: TRBD1; V: TRBV7-3; J: TRBJ2-7; length: 13; CDR3: CASSSWGQGQLYF; DNA: TGTGCCAGCAGCTCTTGGGGACAGGGACAGCTGTACTTC
size: NA; D: NA; V: TRBV6-1; J: TRBJ2-7; length: 11; CDR3: CASSRDYEQYF; DNA: TGTGCCAGCAGCCGGGACTACGAGCAGTACTTC
size: few; D: NA; V: TRBV10-3; J: TRBJ2-2; length: 12; CDR3: CAIMGGPGELFF; DNA: TGTGCCATCATGGGGGGTCCCGGGGAGCTGTTTTTT
size: NA; D: TRBD1; V: TRBV7-9; J: TRBJ2-7; length: 16; CDR3: CASSSARDRQSYEQYF; DNA: TGTGCCAGCAGCTCGGCCCGGGACAGGCAATCCTACGAGCAGTACTTC
size: few; D: TRBD2; V: TRBV4-1; J: TRBJ2-1; length: 18; CDR3: CASSQQDGVWGDYNEQFF; DNA: TGCGCCAGCAGCCAGCAAGACGGGGTCTGGGGGGACTATAATGAGCAGTTCTTC
size: once; D: NA; V: TRBV5-1; J: TRBJ2-7; length: 18; CDR3: CASSLGTGGESRSYEQYF; DNA: TGCGCCAGCAGCTTGGGGACAGGAGGGGAATCACGCTCCTACGAGCAGTACTTC
size: NA; D: NA; V: TRBV11-2; J: TRBJ2-7; length: 12; CDR3: CASSLLPHEQYF; DNA: TGTGCCAGCAGCTTATTGCCCCACGAGCAGTACTTC
size: NA; D: NA; V: TRBV9; J: TRBJ2-7; length: 14; CDR3: CASSLGHLPYEQYF; DNA: TGTGCCAGCAGCCTGGGACATCTTCCCTACGAGCAGTACTTC
size: NA; D: NA; V: TRBV5-1; J: TRBJ2-6; length: 13; CDR3: CASRPDRANVLTF; DNA: TGCGCCAGCAGACCGGACCGGGCCAACGTCCTGACTTTC
size: NA; D: NA; V: TRBV4-3; J: TRBJ1-4; length: 15; CDR3: CASSQEGRGHEKLFF; DNA: TGCGCCAGCAGCCAAGAGGGGAGGGGCCATGAAAAACTGTTTTTT
size: NA; D: TRBD2; V: TRBV27; J: TRBJ2-3; length: 19; CDR3: CASSKTSGRARSGTDTQYF; DNA: TGTGCCAGCAGCAAGACTAGCGGGAGGGCCAGAAGTGGAACAGATACGCAGTATTTT
size: NA; D: NA; V: TRBV6-5; J: TRBJ2-7; length: 15; CDR3: CASSYGLPRVYEQYF; DNA: TGTGCCAGCAGCTACGGACTACCGAGGGTCTACGAGCAGTACTTC
size: few; D: NA; V: TRBV9; J: TRBJ2-2; length: 15; CDR3: CASSVGLARGGELFF; DNA: TGTGCCAGCAGCGTAGGGTTAGCTCGAGGCGGGGAGCTGTTTTTT
size: NA; D: TRBD1; V: TRBV7-9; J: TRBJ1-2; length: 16; CDR3: CASSLGLTGDVYGYTF; DNA: TGTGCCAGCAGCTTAGGTCTGACAGGGGACGTCTATGGCTACACCTTC
size: NA; D: NA; V: TRBV6-5; J: TRBJ1-4; length: 15; CDR3: CASRKGVATNEKLFF; DNA: TGTGCCAGCAGAAAGGGGGTTGCAACTAATGAAAAACTGTTTTTT
size: NA; D: NA; V: TRBV14; J: TRBJ1-1; length: 14; CDR3: CASSQVGGRSEAFF; DNA: TGTGCCAGCAGCCAAGTAGGGGGACGAAGTGAAGCTTTCTTT
size: few; D: NA; V: TRBV25-1; J: TRBJ1-1; length: 14; CDR3: CASSASGAATEAFF; DNA: TGTGCCAGCAGTGCCTCGGGGGCCGCCACTGAAGCTTTCTTT
size: few; D: TRBD1; V: TRBV7-3; J: TRBJ2-7; length: 14; CDR3: CASSPDRGTYEQYF; DNA: TGTGCCAGCAGCCCCGACAGGGGGACCTACGAGCAGTACTTC
size: few; D: NA; V: TRBV5-1; J: TRBJ2-5; length: 15; CDR3: CASSTVVGSLETQYF; DNA: TGCGCCAGCAGCACGGTAGTCGGGAGTCTGGAGACCCAGTACTTC
size: few; D: NA; V: TRBV5-6; J: TRBJ2-5; length: 15; CDR3: CASSLGGDSQETQYF; DNA: TGTGCCAGCAGCCTAGGAGGGGATTCCCAAGAGACCCAGTACTTC
size: few; D: NA; V: TRBV27; J: TRBJ2-1; length: 15; CDR3: CASRNIERSYNEQFF; DNA: TGTGCCAGCAGAAACATCGAGCGCTCCTACAATGAGCAGTTCTTC
size: few; D: TRBD2; V: TRBV7-8; J: TRBJ2-7; length: 15; CDR3: CASSRLAGGPSEQYF; DNA: TGTGCCAGCAGTAGACTAGCGGGAGGGCCGAGCGAGCAGTACTTC
size: few; D: TRBD1; V: TRBV7-9; J: TRBJ2-3; length: 16; CDR3: CASSLVGTGITDTQYF; DNA: TGTGCCAGCAGCTTAGTCGGGACAGGGATCACAGATACGCAGTATTTT
size: NA; D: TRBD1; V: TRBV7-9; J: TRBJ2-7; length: 14; CDR3: CASLRQGASSEQYF; DNA: TGTGCCAGCTTAAGGCAGGGGGCCTCTAGCGAGCAGTACTTC
size: NA; D: NA; V: TRBV5-1; J: TRBJ2-1; length: 15; CDR3: CASSSDRGTRNEQFF; DNA: TGCGCCAGCAGCTCAGACAGGGGGACTAGAAATGAGCAGTTCTTC
size: few; D: NA; V: TRBV6-1; J: TRBJ1-5; length: 15; CDR3: CASSEARGKIQPQHF; DNA: TGTGCCAGCAGTGAAGCGCGGGGAAAAATTCAGCCCCAGCATTTT
size: NA; D: NA; V: TRBV25-1; J: TRBJ2-7; length: 14; CDR3: CASSEWTIGYEQYF; DNA: TGTGCCAGCAGTGAATGGACAATAGGTTACGAGCAGTACTTC
size: NA; D: NA; V: TRBV27; J: TRBJ2-5; length: 15; CDR3: CASSLRGEYQETQYF; DNA: TGTGCCAGCAGTTTGCGGGGAGAATACCAAGAGACCCAGTACTTC
size: few; D: NA; V: TRBV9; J: TRBJ2-5; length: 13; CDR3: CASSVAMEETQYF; DNA: TGTGCCAGCAGCGTAGCTATGGAAGAGACCCAGTACTTC
size: NA; D: TRBD1; V: TRBV11-2; J: TRBJ2-2; length: 15; CDR3: CASRPPGTGAGELFF; DNA: TGTGCCAGCAGACCCCCCGGGACAGGGGCCGGGGAGCTGTTTTTT
size: few; D: NA; V: TRBV15; J: TRBJ1-5; length: 16; CDR3: CATSRDMGGASQPQHF; DNA: TGTGCCACCAGCAGAGATATGGGGGGGGCAAGTCAGCCCCAGCATTTT
size: NA; D: TRBD1; V: TRBV28; J: TRBJ1-1; length: 15; CDR3: CASSQTGGWNTEAFF; DNA: TGTGCCAGCAGTCAGACAGGGGGCTGGAACACTGAAGCTTTCTTT
size: once; D: NA; V: TRBV9; J: TRBJ2-7; length: 16; CDR3: CASSVEARVSSYEQYF; DNA: TGTGCCAGCAGCGTAGAGGCCAGGGTGAGCTCCTACGAGCAGTACTTC
size: NA; D: NA; V: TRBV27; J: TRBJ2-5; length: 13; CDR3: CASSPYHRETQYF; DNA: TGTGCCAGCAGTCCATATCACAGGGAGACCCAGTACTTC
size: few; D: NA; V: TRBV25-1; J: TRBJ2-1; length: 17; CDR3: CASSASKGGGSYNEQFF; DNA: TGTGCCAGCAGTGCCTCGAAGGGGGGAGGCTCCTACAATGAGCAGTTCTTC
size: NA; D: NA; V: TRBV7-2; J: TRBJ2-5; length: 16; CDR3: CASSLATDSLWETQYF; DNA: TGTGCCAGCAGCTTAGCGACGGACAGCCTCTGGGAGACCCAGTACTTC
size: few; D: TRBD2; V: TRBV7-6; J: TRBJ2-1; length: 20; CDR3: CASSSGTSGGVRSSYNEQFF; DNA: TGTGCCAGCAGCTCAGGGACTAGCGGGGGGGTCAGGAGCTCCTACAATGAGCAGTTCTTC
size: few; D: NA; V: TRBV30; J: TRBJ2-7; length: 12; CDR3: CAWSKRPYEQYF; DNA: TGTGCCTGGAGTAAGAGACCCTACGAGCAGTACTTC